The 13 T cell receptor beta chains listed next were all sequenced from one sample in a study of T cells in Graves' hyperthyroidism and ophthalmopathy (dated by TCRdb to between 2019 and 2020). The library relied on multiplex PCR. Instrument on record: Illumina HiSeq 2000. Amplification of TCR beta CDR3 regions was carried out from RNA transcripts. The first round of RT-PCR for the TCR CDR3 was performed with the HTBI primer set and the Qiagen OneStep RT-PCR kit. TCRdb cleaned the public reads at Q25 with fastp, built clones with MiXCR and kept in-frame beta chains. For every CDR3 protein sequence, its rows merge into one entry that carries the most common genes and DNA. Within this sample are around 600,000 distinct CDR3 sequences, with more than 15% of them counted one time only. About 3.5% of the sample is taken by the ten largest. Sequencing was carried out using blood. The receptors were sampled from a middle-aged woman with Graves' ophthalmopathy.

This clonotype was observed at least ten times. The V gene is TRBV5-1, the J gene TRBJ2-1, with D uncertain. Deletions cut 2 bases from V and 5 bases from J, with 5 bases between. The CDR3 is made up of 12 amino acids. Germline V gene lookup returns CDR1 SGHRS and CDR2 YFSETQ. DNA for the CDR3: TGCGCCAGCAGCTTTGCGGACAATGAGCAGTTCTTC. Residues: CASSFADNEQFF.

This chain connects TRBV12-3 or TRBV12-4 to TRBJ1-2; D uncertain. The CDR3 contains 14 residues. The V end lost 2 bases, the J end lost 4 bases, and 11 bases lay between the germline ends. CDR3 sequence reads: CASSLFPLTYGYTF. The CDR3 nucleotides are TGTGCCAGCAGTTTATTCCCATTGACCTATGGCTACACCTTC.

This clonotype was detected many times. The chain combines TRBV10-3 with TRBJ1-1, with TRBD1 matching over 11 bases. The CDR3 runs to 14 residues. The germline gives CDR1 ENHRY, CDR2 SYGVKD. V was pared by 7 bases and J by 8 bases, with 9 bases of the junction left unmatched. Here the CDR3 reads CAINSGQGGREAFF. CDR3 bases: TGTGCCATCAACTCGGGACAGGGGGGAAGAGAAGCTTTCTTT.

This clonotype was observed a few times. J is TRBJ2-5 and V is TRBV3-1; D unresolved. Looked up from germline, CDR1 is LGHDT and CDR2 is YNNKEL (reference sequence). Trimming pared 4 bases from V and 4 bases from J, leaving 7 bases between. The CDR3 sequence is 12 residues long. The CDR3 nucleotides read TGTGCCAGCAGCCCTTTCCCAGAGACCCAGTACTTC. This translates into CASSPFPETQYF.

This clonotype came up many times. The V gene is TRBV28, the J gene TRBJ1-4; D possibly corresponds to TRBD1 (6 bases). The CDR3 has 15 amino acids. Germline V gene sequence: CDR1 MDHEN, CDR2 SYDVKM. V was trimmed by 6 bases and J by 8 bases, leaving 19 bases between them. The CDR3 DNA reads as TGTGCCAGCAGAGATTCGGGGGCGCCTGAAGAAAAACTGTTTTTT. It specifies CASRDSGAPEEKLFF.

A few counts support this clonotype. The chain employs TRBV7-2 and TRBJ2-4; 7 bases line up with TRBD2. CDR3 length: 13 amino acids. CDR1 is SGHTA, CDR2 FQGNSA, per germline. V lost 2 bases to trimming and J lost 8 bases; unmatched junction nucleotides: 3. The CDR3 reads CASSLLREDIQYF. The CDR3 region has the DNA TGTGCCAGCAGCTTACTCCGGGAGGACATTCAGTACTTC.

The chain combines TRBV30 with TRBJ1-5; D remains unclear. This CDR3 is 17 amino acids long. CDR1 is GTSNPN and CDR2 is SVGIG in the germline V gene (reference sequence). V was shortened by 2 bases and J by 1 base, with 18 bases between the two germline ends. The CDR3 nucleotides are TGTGCCTGGAGTAATGTCTATAGTGTACAGAGCAATCAGCCCCAGCATTTT. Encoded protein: CAWSNVYSVQSNQPQHF.

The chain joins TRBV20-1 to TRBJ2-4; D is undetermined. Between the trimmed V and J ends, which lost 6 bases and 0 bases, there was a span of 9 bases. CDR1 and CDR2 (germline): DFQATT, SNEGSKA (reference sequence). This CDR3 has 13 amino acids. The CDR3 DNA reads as TGCAGTGCGGTCATACTAGCCAAAAACATTCAGTACTTC. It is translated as CSAVILAKNIQYF.

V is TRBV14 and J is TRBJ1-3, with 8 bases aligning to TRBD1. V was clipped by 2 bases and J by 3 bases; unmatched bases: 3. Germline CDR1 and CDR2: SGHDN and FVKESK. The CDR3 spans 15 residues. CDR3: CASSQRQGSGNTIYF. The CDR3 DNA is TGTGCCAGCAGCCAACGACAGGGGAGTGGAAACACCATATATTTT.

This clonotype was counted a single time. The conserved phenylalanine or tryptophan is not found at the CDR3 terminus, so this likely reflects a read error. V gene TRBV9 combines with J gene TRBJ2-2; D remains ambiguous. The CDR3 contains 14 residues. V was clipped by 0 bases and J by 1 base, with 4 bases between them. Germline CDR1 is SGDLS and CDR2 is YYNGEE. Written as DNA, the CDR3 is TGTGCCAGCAGCGTAGGGAAGAACACCGGGGAGCTGTTTTCT. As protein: CASSVGKNTGELFS.

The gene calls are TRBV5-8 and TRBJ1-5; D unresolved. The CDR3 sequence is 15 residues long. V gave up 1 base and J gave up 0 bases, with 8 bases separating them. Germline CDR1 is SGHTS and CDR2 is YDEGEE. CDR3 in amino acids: CASSLKRVSNQPQHF. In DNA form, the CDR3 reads TGTGCCAGCAGCTTGAAGAGGGTTAGCAATCAGCCCCAGCATTTT.

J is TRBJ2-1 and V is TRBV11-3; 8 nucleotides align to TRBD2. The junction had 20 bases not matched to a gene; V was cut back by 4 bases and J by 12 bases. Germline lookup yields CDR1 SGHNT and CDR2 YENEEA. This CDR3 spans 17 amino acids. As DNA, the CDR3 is TGTGCCAGCAGCTACAGGACTAGCAGGAGAACTTACGATGGGCAGTTCTTC. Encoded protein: CASSYRTSRRTYDGQFF.

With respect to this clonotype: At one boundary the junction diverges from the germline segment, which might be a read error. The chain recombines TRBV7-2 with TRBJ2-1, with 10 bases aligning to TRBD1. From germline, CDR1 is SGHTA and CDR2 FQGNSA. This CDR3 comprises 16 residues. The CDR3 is CVSSLVGQGGRGEQFF. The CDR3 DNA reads TGTGTCAGCAGCTTAGTTGGACAGGGGGGGCGTGGTGAGCAGTTCTTC.